This T cell receptor beta chain was observed in a study of metastatic and nonmetastatic thyroid tumors. For the study at large: The authors compared repertoires across blood and tumor or nodule tissue from malignant and benign thyroid patients.

Original methodology: To classify distant metastasis in papillary thyroid cancer, a model was built from CDR3 differences across clinicopathological groups. TCRdb re-analyzed the PCR reads through MiXCR. TCRdb's processing, not the authors', yielded these V and J calls. Counted here are approximately 31,000 clones, 15% to 20% occurring once; the ten biggest clones make up roughly a tenth. This clone came up many times. None of the patients had undergone any treatment ahead of thyroid surgery. Sequencing was done on a sample of blood. The sequence derives from a female donor with papillary thyroid cancer or a benign thyroid nodule (not recorded which). Some clones in this sample may be carry-over from other donors' samples.

The CDR3, as DNA: TGCGCCAGCACAACAGGGTCCGTGGAGAACACTGAAGCTTTCTTT. Protein sequence: CASTTGSVENTEAFF. The V call is TRBV5-1, the J call TRBJ1-1, with D perhaps matching TRBD1 (6 bases). Germline CDR1 SGHRS, CDR2 YFSETQ. The CDR3 runs 15 residues. V lost 6 bases to trimming and J lost 1 base, with 16 bases between them.